Shown below are 4 T cell receptor beta chains from a single sample sequenced in a study of T cells after yellow fever vaccination. Each CDR3 protein gets one entry after TCRdb re-called the 5' RACE reads with MiXCR. There are about 340,000 distinct CDR3 sequences in the sample; 8.7% occur only once, and about a sixth lies in the top ten. Sample: PBMCs, taken on the day of the first yellow fever vaccination. All receptors come from a man younger than 35 who received the YFV17D yellow fever vaccine.

This clonotype was counted many times. The CDR3 loop is CAWSRDGYGYTF. In DNA, the CDR3 is TGTGCCTGGAGTCGGGACGGCTATGGCTACACCTTC. This rearrangement joins TRBV30 to TRBJ1-2; possibly TRBD1 for D (5 bases). Germline CDR1 reads GTSNPN; CDR2 reads SVGIG (reference sequence). Trimming removed 2 bases from V and 4 bases from J, with 8 bases in between. CDR3 length: 12 amino acids.

The chain links TRBV5-5 to TRBJ1-4; D gene uncertain. V lost 2 bases, J lost 8 bases, and 13 bases lay in between. Germline-derived CDR1 and CDR2 are SGHKS and YYEKEE (reference sequence). This CDR3 contains 14 residues. The CDR3 DNA follows: TGTGCCAGCAGCTTTACAGCTGGGCCGGAAAAACTGTTTTTT. Translated: CASSFTAGPEKLFF. The variable domain in full, with the rest retrieved from reference TRBV5-5 and TRBJ1-4, is DAGVTQSPTHLIKTRGQQVTLRCSPISGHKSVSWYQQVLGQGPQFIFQYYEKEERGRGNFPDRFSARQFPNYSSELNVNALLLGDSALYLCASSFTAGPEKLFFGSGTQLSVL.

The chain joins TRBV6-1 to TRBJ2-3; perhaps TRBD2 as D (7 bases). The CDR3 loop spans 14 amino acids. Germline V gene lookup returns CDR1 MNHNS and CDR2 SASEGT. Between the trimmed V and J ends, which lost 6 bases and 6 bases, there was a span of 16 bases. In nucleotides, the CDR3 is TGTGCCAGCAGACCGGGGGGCCCGCGGGATACGCAGTATTTT. It is translated as CASRPGGPRDTQYF.

In this sample, this clonotype turned up a few times. The V call is TRBV12-3 or TRBV12-4, the J call TRBJ2-1, with 9 bases that match TRBD2. The CDR3 loop spans 18 amino acids. J lost 7 bases, V lost 0 bases, and 13 bases had no gene match. CDR3 sequence reads: CASSLAVNVGGGGNEQFF. In DNA, the CDR3 is TGTGCCAGCAGTTTAGCGGTAAACGTGGGCGGGGGGGGAAATGAGCAGTTCTTC.